The 13 T cell receptor beta chains in this list originate from one sample, sequenced in a study of T cell repertoires in cytomegalovirus infection. One entry per CDR3 protein, called by TCRdb with MiXCR from the reads. The sample has roughly 760,000 distinct CDR3 sequences; 35% to 40% are singletons. Material for sequencing was PBMCs. The receptors were gathered from a human donor in good health (CMV status not recorded). Some clones in this sample may be carry-over from other donors' samples.

V and J are TRBV13 and TRBJ2-5; no clear D gene. CDR1 and CDR2 (germline): PRHDT, FYEKMQ (reference sequence). V shed 0 bases and J shed 2 bases, with 7 bases lying between them. CDR3 size: 14 residues. The CDR3 coding sequence is TGTGCCAGCAGCTTAGGAGCCGTTCAAGAGACCCAGTACTTC. Residues: CASSLGAVQETQYF.

As regards this clonotype: One end of the junction is discordant with germline, which a read error may explain. The chain is built from TRBV19 and TRBJ1-6; D remains ambiguous. The germline V gene encodes CDR1 LNHDA and CDR2 SQIVND (reference sequence). CDR3 size: 15 residues. The CDR3 loop reads CASSTADAANSPLPF. CDR3 nucleotides: TGTGCCAGTAGTACCGCGGACGCGGCCAATTCACCCCTCCCCTTT.

To note about this clonotype: A much larger clonotype is one base distant, so this may be a read error. The rearrangement links TRBV7-2 to TRBJ2-3; TRBD2 matches at 9 bases. After removal of 2 bases from V and 2 bases from J, the junction contained 5 bases not matched to a gene. CDR1 and CDR2 from the germline V gene are SGHTA and FQGNSA. There are 16 residues in the CDR3. CDR3 region: CASSLFLAGYTDTQYF. CDR3 bases: TGTGCCAGCAGCTTATTCCTAGCGGGGTACACAGATACGCAGTATTTT.

This clonotype was seen a handful of times. The chain links TRBV7-8 to TRBJ1-1; the D gene is possibly TRBD1 (6 bases). Germline assignment: CDR1 SGHVS and CDR2 FQNEAQ. This CDR3 comprises 13 residues. V was trimmed by 5 bases and J by 10 bases, leaving 17 bases between them. CDR3 amino acids: CASSPGAVRGAFF. For the CDR3, the DNA is TGTGCCAGCAGCCCGGGGGCAGTTCGAGGAGCTTTCTTT.

The sample holds many counts of this clonotype. CDR3 protein: CASSQEGTNRVYVYNEQFF. In DNA, the CDR3 is TGTGCCAGCAGCCAAGAAGGGACAAACAGGGTTTATGTTTACAATGAGCAGTTCTTC. This sequence joins TRBV14 and TRBJ2-1, with D possibly being TRBD1 (6 bases). This CDR3 has 19 residues. The germline gives CDR1 SGHDN, CDR2 FVKESK. Deletions cut 0 bases from V and 4 bases from J, with 22 bases between.

This clonotype was observed a few times. The genes are TRBV7-3 and TRBJ2-3; maybe TRBD2 (6 bases). V was clipped by 0 bases and J by 6 bases, with 13 bases between them. Germline CDR1 SGHTA, CDR2 FQGTGA. This CDR3 comprises 15 residues. The CDR3 sequence is CASSLTFSREDTQYF. The CDR3 DNA is TGTGCCAGCAGCTTAACTTTCTCACGGGAGGATACGCAGTATTTT.

V and J are TRBV4-1 and TRBJ2-1; possibly TRBD1 or TRBD2 for D (5 bases each). Trimming pared 4 bases from V and 4 bases from J, leaving 11 bases between. Germline values: CDR1 MGHRA, CDR2 YSYEKL. The CDR3 covers 14 residues. The CDR3: CASSRQRAYNEQFF. DNA for the CDR3: TGCGCCAGCAGCCGACAGAGGGCTTACAATGAGCAGTTCTTC.

V and J are TRBV6-8 and TRBJ1-1; TRBD1 matches at 8 bases. CDR3 length equals 15 residues. Germline CDR1 reads MNHGY; CDR2 reads SAAAGT. J lost 1 base, V lost 5 bases, and 6 bases had no gene match. The DNA of the CDR3 is TGTGCCAGCAGTATGCGGACAGGGAAGAACACTGAAGCTTTCTTT. The encoded protein is CASSMRTGKNTEAFF.

This clonotype was counted many times. The chain couples TRBV7-2 to TRBJ1-4; D gene unclear. The CDR3 sequence is 15 residues long. The V gene's germline CDR1 is SGHTA and CDR2 FQGNSA. V lost 2 bases and J lost 2, with 9 bases in between. CDR3 sequence (DNA): TGTGCCAGCAGCTTATTGGGGTCCACTAATGAAAAACTGTTTTTT. This encodes CASSLLGSTNEKLFF.

This clonotype was observed a handful of times. This chain joins TRBV28 and TRBJ1-1, with 7 bases lining up with TRBD1. This CDR3 region has 15 residues. The V gene's germline CDR1 is MDHEN and CDR2 SYDVKM. The trim removed 6 bases at V and 6 bases at J, leaving 13 bases unmatched. The CDR3 loop reads CASRELTGAYSEAFF. In DNA, the CDR3 is TGTGCCAGCAGGGAATTAACAGGGGCCTACTCTGAAGCTTTCTTT.

This clonotype was found a few times. This CDR3 reads CASSPPRTRQQETQYF. CDR3 DNA sequence: TGTGCCAGCAGCCCTCCCCGTACTCGACAACAAGAGACCCAGTACTTC. J is TRBJ2-5 and V is TRBV7-9; D gene ambiguous. The CDR3 spans 16 residues. V shed 5 bases and J shed 2 bases, with 18 bases lying between them. CDR1 is SEHNR, CDR2 FQNEAQ, per germline (reference sequence).

Only a few counts were recorded for this clonotype. V and J are TRBV24-1 and TRBJ2-3; D may correspond to TRBD1 or TRBD2 (6 bases each). This CDR3 comprises 15 residues. CDR1 is KGHDR, CDR2 SFDVKD, per germline. Trimming took 5 bases from V and 2 from J, leaving 13 bases between them. In DNA form, the CDR3 reads TGTGCCACCAGTGTTCCGGGGGCCCCCACAGATACGCAGTATTTT. This sequence encodes CATSVPGAPTDTQYF.

This clonotype was counted between two and nine times. The chain recombines TRBV6-5 with TRBJ1-6; maybe TRBD1 (5 bases). The CDR3 is 15 amino acids. Trimming removed 0 bases from V and 9 bases from J, with 12 bases in between. Germline V gene data show CDR1 as MNHEY and CDR2 as SVGAGI. Here the CDR3 reads CASSYSGRVSSPLHF. The CDR3 DNA follows: TGTGCCAGCAGTTACTCAGGCAGGGTATCTTCACCCCTCCACTTT.